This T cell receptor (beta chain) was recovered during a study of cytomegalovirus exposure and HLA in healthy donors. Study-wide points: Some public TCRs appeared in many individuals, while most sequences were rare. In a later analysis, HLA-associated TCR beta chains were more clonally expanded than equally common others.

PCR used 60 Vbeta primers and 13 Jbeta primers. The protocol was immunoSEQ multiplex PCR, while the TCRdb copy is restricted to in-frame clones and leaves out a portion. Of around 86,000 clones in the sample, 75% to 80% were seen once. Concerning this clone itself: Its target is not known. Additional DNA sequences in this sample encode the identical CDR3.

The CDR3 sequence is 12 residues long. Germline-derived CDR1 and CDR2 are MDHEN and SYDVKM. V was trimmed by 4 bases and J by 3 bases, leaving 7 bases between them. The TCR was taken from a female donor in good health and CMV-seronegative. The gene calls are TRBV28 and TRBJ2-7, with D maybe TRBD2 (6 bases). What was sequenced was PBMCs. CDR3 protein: CASSSSVYEQYF. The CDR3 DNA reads TGTGCCAGCAGTTCTAGCGTCTACGAGCAGTACTTC.